One and the same sample provided the 19 T cell receptor beta chains below, sequenced in a study of cytomegalovirus exposure and HLA in healthy donors. Assay: immunoSEQ multiplex PCR; the TCRdb copy retains only in-frame clones and omits some. The sample comprises 100,000 to 150,000 clones, 85% to 90% of which are singletons, and around 1.2% rests with the top ten. The sample comprised PBMCs. These receptors all come from a woman aged 18-35 years in good health and CMV-seronegative.

The chain recombines TRBV5-1 with TRBJ2-1, with TRBD2 matching over 8 bases. This CDR3 spans 15 amino acids. Germline CDR1 SGHRS, CDR2 YFSETQ. The junction had 10 bases not matched to a gene; V was cut back by 4 bases and J by 7 bases. CDR3 region: CASSPWSGGPNEQFF. The CDR3 region has the DNA TGCGCCAGCAGCCCATGGAGCGGGGGCCCAAATGAGCAGTTCTTC.

This clone was detected once. The DNA of the CDR3 is TGTGCCAGCAGCCAGGACAGGAACACTGAAGCTTTCTTT. As protein: CASSQDRNTEAFF. The chain couples TRBV16 to TRBJ1-1; possible D gene TRBD1, 6 bases. The ends were cut back, 3 bases at V and 1 base at J, with 6 bases in the middle. Germline V CDR1 and CDR2: KGHSY, FQNENV. The CDR3 runs to 13 residues.

The chain combines TRBV27 with TRBJ1-1; a possible D gene is TRBD1 (6 bases). Deletions cut 3 bases from V and 0 bases from J, with 8 bases between. The CDR3 sequence is 14 residues long. In germline, CDR1 is MNHEY, CDR2 SMNVEV (reference sequence). As DNA, the CDR3 is TGTGCCAGCAGTTTGGGGGGGCTGAACACTGAAGCTTTCTTT. It encodes CASSLGGLNTEAFF.

The V gene is TRBV10-3, the J gene TRBJ2-5; 9 bases fit TRBD2. The germline CDR1 and CDR2 sequences are ENHRY and SYGVKD. The CDR3 spans 16 residues. The junction had 11 bases not matched to a gene; V was cut back by 8 bases and J by 1 base. CDR3 nucleotide sequence: TGTGCCATCGGGGATTCGGCTAGCGGGGTCCAAGAGACCCAGTACTTC. This encodes CAIGDSASGVQETQYF.

DNA for the CDR3: TGTGCCAGCAGCTTGGAGAGAGGCTGGGGGGGAGAGACCCAGTACTTC. Amino acid sequence: CASSLERGWGGETQYF. The V and J genes are TRBV5-4 and TRBJ2-5, with 7 bases lining up with TRBD2. V was pared by 0 bases and J by 4 bases, with 9 bases of the junction left unmatched. CDR1 is SGHNT, CDR2 YYREEE, per germline (reference sequence). The CDR3 consists of 16 residues. The full variable domain, rest sourced from reference TRBV5-4 and TRBJ2-5, is ETGVTQSPTHLIKTRGQQVTLRCSSQSGHNTVSWYQQALGQGPQFIFQYYREEENGRGNFPPRFSGLQFPNYSSELNVNALELDDSALYLCASSLERGWGGETQYFGPGTRLLVL.

The chain joins TRBV10-3 to TRBJ1-6; 8 nucleotides match TRBD1. The CDR3 has 13 amino acids. The germline V gene encodes CDR1 ENHRY and CDR2 SYGVKD. V was pared by 9 bases and J by 7 bases, with 5 bases of the junction left unmatched. As DNA, the CDR3 is TGTGCCATGGCGGGACAGGTGAATTCACCCCTCCACTTT. It yields the protein CAMAGQVNSPLHF.

The genes are TRBV9 and TRBJ2-5; 7 bases align to TRBD2. The CDR3 has 15 residues. Trimming removed 4 bases from V and 2 bases from J; junction bases left unmatched: 8. Germline values: CDR1 SGDLS, CDR2 YYNGEE. The CDR3, as DNA: TGTGCCAGCAGCCTCCCAGGGAGGGGTCAAGAGACCCAGTACTTC. This sequence encodes CASSLPGRGQETQYF.

The chain couples TRBV7-8 to TRBJ1-5; 11 nucleotides agree with TRBD1. This CDR3 has 16 residues. After removal of 5 bases from V and 7 bases from J, the junction contained 10 bases not matched to a gene. Germline CDR1 SGHVS, CDR2 FQNEAQ. CDR3 protein: CASSLRTGGLLQPQHF. CDR3 DNA: TGTGCCAGCAGCCTCAGGACAGGGGGCCTTCTCCAGCCCCAGCATTTT.

The chain links TRBV18 to TRBJ1-1; tentatively, D is TRBD1 (5 bases). Germline V lookup: CDR1 KGHSH, CDR2 LQKENI. V dropped 8 bases and J dropped 5 bases, with 9 bases sitting between them. CDR3 length equals 11 residues. CDR3 loop: CASQEGTEAFF. Here the CDR3 DNA reads TGTGCCAGCCAGGAGGGGACTGAAGCTTTCTTT.

CDR3 loop: CASSQDHRAPSEQYF. CDR3 in DNA: TGCGCCAGCAGCCAAGATCACAGGGCCCCCTCCGAGCAGTACTTC. V and J are TRBV4-1 and TRBJ2-7; D perhaps matches TRBD1 (6 bases). Germline lookup yields CDR1 MGHRA and CDR2 YSYEKL. The CDR3 runs 15 residues. Trimming shortened V by 0 bases and J by 6 bases, and 15 bases separated the two germline ends.

V is TRBV5-1 and J is TRBJ2-7, with 7 positions matching TRBD1. CDR1 is SGHRS and CDR2 is YFSETQ in the germline V gene. The CDR3 runs to 13 residues. Trimming took 4 bases from V and 3 from J; bases not matched to a gene: 4. CDR3 sequence reads: CASSTDRVYEQYF. In DNA, the CDR3 is TGCGCCAGCAGCACCGACAGGGTCTACGAGCAGTACTTC. The full variable domain, its missing parts supplied by reference TRBV5-1 and TRBJ2-7, is KAGVTQTPRYLIKTRGQQVTLSCSPISGHRSVSWYQQTPGQGLQFLFEYFSETQRNKGNFPGRFSGRQFSNSRSEMNVSTLELGDSALYLCASSTDRVYEQYFGPGTRLTVT.

J is TRBJ2-3 and V is TRBV18, with D possibly TRBD2 on 5 matching bases. V was pared by 6 bases and J by 4 bases, with 11 bases between. The CDR3 spans 13 residues. Germline V CDR1 and CDR2: KGHSH, LQKENI. The CDR3 is CASSPNSADTQYF. In nucleotides, the CDR3 is TGTGCCAGCTCCCCGAATAGCGCAGATACGCAGTATTTT. The full variable domain, with the rest looked up from reference TRBV18 and TRBJ2-3, is NAGVMQNPRHLVRRRGQEARLRCSPMKGHSHVYWYRQLPEEGLKFMVYLQKENIIDESGMPKERFSAEFPKEGPSILRIQQVVRGDSAAYFCASSPNSADTQYFGPGTRLTVL.

This clone has only one observation. This sequence joins TRBV9 and TRBJ2-1; 8 bases align to TRBD2. CDR1 and CDR2 from the germline V gene are SGDLS and YYNGEE. With 1 base clipped from V and 7 bases from J, the junction kept 7 bases outside the gene matches. This CDR3 spans 15 amino acids. The CDR3 reads CASSVRSGGLNEQFF. The CDR3, as DNA: TGTGCCAGCAGCGTACGGAGCGGGGGCCTGAATGAGCAGTTCTTC.

The chain links TRBV5-1 to TRBJ1-2, with 7 positions matching TRBD1. The V and J ends lost 4 bases and 5 bases, in that order; junction bases with no gene match: 11. CDR1 and CDR2 from the germline V gene are SGHRS and YFSETQ. CDR3 size: 15 residues. The CDR3 nucleotides are TGCGCCAGCAGCGCAACTGAGGGGGCTGGGTATGGCTACACCTTC. Translation gives CASSATEGAGYGYTF. The complete variable domain, with remaining parts taken from reference TRBV5-1 and TRBJ1-2, reads KAGVTQTPRYLIKTRGQQVTLSCSPISGHRSVSWYQQTPGQGLQFLFEYFSETQRNKGNFPGRFSGRQFSNSRSEMNVSTLELGDSALYLCASSATEGAGYGYTFGSGTRLTVV.

The J gene is TRBJ1-2, the V gene TRBV5-1; 7 nucleotides match TRBD1. V was clipped by 4 bases and J by 7 bases; unmatched bases: 19. Germline V lookup: CDR1 SGHRS, CDR2 YFSETQ. The CDR3 loop spans 17 amino acids. CDR3 sequence (DNA): TGCGCCAGCAGCGCGGGACAGCTGGCCCCCACTATGGGTGGCTACACCTTC. Translating gives CASSAGQLAPTMGGYTF. The variable domain in full, completed from reference TRBV5-1 and TRBJ1-2, reads KAGVTQTPRYLIKTRGQQVTLSCSPISGHRSVSWYQQTPGQGLQFLFEYFSETQRNKGNFPGRFSGRQFSNSRSEMNVSTLELGDSALYLCASSAGQLAPTMGGYTFGSGTRLTVV.

The J gene is TRBJ2-2, the V gene TRBV7-6; TRBD1 matches at 7 bases. The CDR3 has 16 amino acids. Germline-derived CDR1 and CDR2 are SGHVS and FNYEAQ. V trimming: 5 bases; J trimming: 0 bases; junction bases outside the gene matches: 6. The CDR3 sequence: CASSLRDSSNTGELFF. CDR3 nucleotides: TGTGCCAGCAGCCTCCGGGACAGCTCGAACACCGGGGAGCTGTTTTTT.

The gene calls are TRBV7-6 and TRBJ1-5, with D possibly being TRBD1 (6 bases). The CDR3 is made up of 16 amino acids. Trimming took off 1 base at V and 3 bases at J, with 13 bases between the two ends. Per the germline V gene, CDR1 is SGHVS and CDR2 is FNYEAQ. CDR3 bases: TGTGCCAGCAGCTTAGTGGGGGGGCCACCCAATCAGCCCCAGCATTTT. Translated: CASSLVGGPPNQPQHF.

The chain links TRBV5-1 to TRBJ2-7; 8 nucleotides line up with TRBD2. The CDR3 is made up of 15 amino acids. Trimming took 0 bases from V and 1 from J; bases not matched to a gene: 3. Per germline, CDR1 SGHRS and CDR2 YFSETQ. CDR3 nucleotides: TGCGCCAGCAGCTTGGTGGCTAGCGGGTCCTACGAGCAGTACTTC. It encodes CASSLVASGSYEQYF.

J is TRBJ1-1 and V is TRBV12-5; D call uncertain. CDR1 is LGHNT, CDR2 FRNRAP, per germline. Trimming took 6 bases from V and 3 from J, leaving 17 bases between them. This CDR3 has 15 amino acids. CDR3 nucleotide sequence: TGTGCTAGTGGCTTCCAAGGAGGGCTGCACACTGAAGCTTTCTTT. The encoded protein is CASGFQGGLHTEAFF.